These 21 T cell receptor beta chains were all obtained from the same sample, sequenced in a study of shared clonotypes between healthy human individuals. Libraries were prepared by immunoSEQ multiplex PCR; TCRdb keeps only in-frame clonotypes and omits some of them. The sample carries about 2.3 million clones, roughly 92% recorded once. The sequenced material came from naive CD4+ T cells from PBMCs. Described subset: CD45RA+ positively selected. The source of these receptors is a man aged 18 to 29 in good health. Some clones in this sample may be carry-over from other donors' samples.

The J gene is TRBJ2-1, the V gene TRBV27; 9 nucleotides line up with TRBD1. CDR1 is MNHEY, CDR2 SMNVEV, per germline (reference sequence). The junction had 6 bases not matched to a gene; V was cut back by 6 bases and J by 6 bases. This CDR3 contains 14 residues. CDR3 in DNA: TGTGCCAGCAGGGGATTGGGACAGGGCAATGAGCAGTTCTTC. Amino acid sequence: CASRGLGQGNEQFF.

The J gene is TRBJ2-1, the V gene TRBV7-2; D not resolved. CDR3 length: 15 amino acids. The germline CDR1 and CDR2 sequences are SGHTA and FQGNSA. Trimming removed 6 bases from V and 0 bases from J, with 12 bases in between. The chain's CDR3 is CASSSEVDSYNEQFF. The CDR3 DNA reads as TGTGCCAGCAGTTCCGAGGTGGACTCCTACAATGAGCAGTTCTTC.

The V call is TRBV7-9, the J call TRBJ2-4, with D tentatively TRBD2 (5 bases). The CDR3 is 16 amino acids. Trimming pared 5 bases from V and 0 bases from J, leaving 14 bases between. Germline V lookup: CDR1 SEHNR, CDR2 FQNEAQ (reference sequence). The CDR3 sequence is CASSPVRELAKNIQYF. In DNA form, the CDR3 reads TGTGCCAGCAGCCCCGTCCGGGAACTAGCCAAAAACATTCAGTACTTC.

The gene calls are TRBV6-5 and TRBJ2-3, with D tentatively TRBD2 (6 bases). V lost 11 bases, J lost 8 bases, and 11 bases lay in between. The CDR3 covers 10 residues. Per germline, CDR1 MNHEY and CDR2 SVGAGI. The CDR3: CAAGSGTQYF. The CDR3 coding sequence is TGTGCCGCCGGGAGTGGTACGCAGTATTTT.

This sequence joins TRBV4-1 and TRBJ2-2; D uncertain. There are 17 residues in the CDR3. Germline assignment: CDR1 MGHRA and CDR2 YSYEKL. The V gene lost 4 bases and the J gene lost 2 bases, with 17 bases spanning the gap. The DNA of the CDR3 is TGCGCCAGCAGCCTAAGGGTCTCCGCCATTAACACCGGGGAGCTGTTTTTT. Residues: CASSLRVSAINTGELFF.

This chain uses TRBV7-3 with TRBJ2-2; the match to TRBD1 covers 10 bases. This CDR3 comprises 16 residues. V was clipped by 0 bases and J by 5 bases; unmatched bases: 3. The germline gives CDR1 SGHTA, CDR2 FQGTGA. The CDR3 nucleotides are TGTGCCAGCAGCTTAACCTCGGGACAGGGGACCGGGGAGCTGTTTTTT. As protein: CASSLTSGQGTGELFF.

This chain links TRBV19 with TRBJ2-7; 10 bases fit TRBD2. Looked up from germline, CDR1 is LNHDA and CDR2 is SQIVND (reference sequence). V was clipped by 5 bases and J by 1 base; unmatched bases: 5. The CDR3 has 15 amino acids. CDR3 in DNA: TGTGCCAGTAGTGATCAAGCGGGAGGGTCCTACGAGCAGTACTTC. Translated: CASSDQAGGSYEQYF.

Details on this clone: The identical CDR3 is also encoded by other nucleotide sequences in the sample. The CDR3: CASSGGNQPQHF. DNA for the CDR3: TGTGCCAGCAGTGGGGGTAATCAGCCCCAGCATTTT. The chain combines TRBV2 with TRBJ1-5, with unresolved D. Germline V gene lookup returns CDR1 SNHLY and CDR2 FYNNEI. There are 12 residues in the CDR3. The V end lost 4 bases, the J end lost 4 bases, and 5 bases lay between the germline ends.

The chain combines TRBV9 with TRBJ2-7; 8 bases align to TRBD2. Unmatched junction bases numbered 10, after V lost 4 bases and J lost 7 bases. This CDR3 has 14 residues. Germline V lookup: CDR1 SGDLS, CDR2 YYNGEE. CDR3 amino acids: CASSSSSGIREQYF. CDR3 coding DNA: TGTGCCAGCAGCTCAAGTAGCGGGATAAGGGAGCAGTACTTC. Complete variable domain (other parts from reference TRBV9 and TRBJ2-7): DSGVTQTPKHLITATGQRVTLRCSPRSGDLSVYWYQQSLDQGLQFLIQYYNGEERAKGNILERFSAQQFPDLHSELNLSSLELGDSALYFCASSSSSGIREQYFGPGTRLTVT.

The rearrangement uses TRBV29-1 and TRBJ2-7; tentative D call: TRBD1 (5 bases). The CDR3 runs to 12 residues. V dropped 4 bases and J dropped 5 bases, with 12 bases sitting between them. Germline CDR1 and CDR2: SQVTM and ANQGSEA. The CDR3 DNA sequence: TGCAGCGTTGCGCACAGGTCGGACGAGCAGTACTTC. This sequence encodes CSVAHRSDEQYF.

As DNA, the CDR3 is TGCGCCAGCAGCCTTAGATCCGCCACACAGGGTGTTAATGAAAAACTGTTTTTT. Protein sequence: CASSLRSATQGVNEKLFF. This chain uses TRBV4-1 with TRBJ1-4; D is possibly TRBD1 (6 bases). V lost 4 bases to trimming and J lost 4 bases, with 22 bases between them. Germline V lookup: CDR1 MGHRA, CDR2 YSYEKL. The CDR3 spans 18 residues.

CDR3 bases: TGTGCCAGCAGCGCAGACAGCCCCTTAGAGAGCGAGCAGTACTTC. Its translation is CASSADSPLESEQYF. V gene TRBV2 combines with J gene TRBJ2-7; D is possibly TRBD1 (5 bases). This CDR3 is 15 amino acids long. CDR1 and CDR2 from the germline V gene are SNHLY and FYNNEI. The V end lost 6 bases, the J end lost 6 bases, and 21 bases lay between the germline ends.

This clone has only one observation. This sample also contains other DNA sequences that code for the same CDR3. The chain employs TRBV30 and TRBJ1-1; TRBD1 matches 7 bases. Germline V gives CDR1 GTSNPN, CDR2 SVGIG (reference sequence). The trim removed 3 bases at V and 4 bases at J, leaving 2 bases unmatched. The CDR3 covers 12 residues. CDR3 region: CAWRQGGTEAFF. The CDR3 coding sequence is TGTGCCTGGAGGCAGGGGGGCACTGAAGCTTTCTTT.

V usage is TRBV6-6 and J usage is TRBJ1-1; D is uncertain. CDR1 is MNHNY, CDR2 SVGAGI, per germline (reference sequence). The CDR3 is 13 residues long. Trimming removed 7 bases from V and 5 bases from J, with 14 bases in between. The CDR3 DNA sequence: TGTGCCAGCACCCGGTTAGGTCAAACTGAAGCTTTCTTT. Translation: CASTRLGQTEAFF.

The chain couples TRBV10-3 to TRBJ2-1; the D gene could be TRBD1 or TRBD2 (7 bases each). Per the germline V gene, CDR1 is ENHRY and CDR2 is SYGVKD. The CDR3 totals 12 residues. V gave up 11 bases and J gave up 7 bases, with 15 bases separating them. The CDR3 protein is CALSRGGNEQFF. The CDR3 nucleotides read TGTGCCCTCTCCAGGGGGGGGAATGAGCAGTTCTTC.

This chain links TRBV7-3 with TRBJ2-2; TRBD1 or TRBD2 may be the D gene (5 bases each). CDR1 and CDR2 from the germline V gene are SGHTA and FQGTGA. The CDR3 totals 16 residues. V was shortened by 5 bases and J by 2 bases, with 15 bases between the two germline ends. CDR3 DNA sequence: TGTGCCAGCAGCCCCAAGGGGACCAGCAACACCGGGGAGCTGTTTTTT. Protein sequence: CASSPKGTSNTGELFF.

The V and J genes are TRBV9 and TRBJ2-7, with 9 bases lining up with TRBD1. This CDR3 has 15 residues. Germline V CDR1 and CDR2: SGDLS, YYNGEE. J was trimmed by 3 bases and V by 4 bases; bases with no gene match: 8. The CDR3 DNA follows: TGTGCCAGCAGCCCCTCGGGACAGGGTGGCTACGAGCAGTACTTC. This gives the protein CASSPSGQGGYEQYF.

Comment on this clone: In the same sample, other DNA sequences code for this CDR3. J is TRBJ2-2 and V is TRBV19; D not certain. Germline V lookup: CDR1 LNHDA, CDR2 SQIVND (reference sequence). V was pared by 1 base and J by 1 base, with 4 bases between. The CDR3 extends over 14 amino acids. For the CDR3, the DNA is TGTGCCAGTAGTATAGCAGAGAACACCGGGGAGCTGTTTTTT. This sequence encodes CASSIAENTGELFF.

The V and J genes are TRBV10-3 and TRBJ1-2; D ambiguous. Germline V gene sequence: CDR1 ENHRY, CDR2 SYGVKD. V was clipped by 4 bases and J by 7 bases, with 19 bases between them. The CDR3 runs to 15 residues. The CDR3 DNA is TGTGCCATCAGTGCCTCGGTCCAAAACTCACTTGGCTACACCTTC. Protein product: CAISASVQNSLGYTF.

This chain connects TRBV28 to TRBJ1-5, with D perhaps matching TRBD1 (6 bases). The germline V gene has CDR1 MDHEN and CDR2 SYDVKM. V was trimmed by 7 bases and J by 4 bases, leaving 14 bases between them. This CDR3 is built from 14 residues. The CDR3 protein is CASKERGENQPQHF. The CDR3 region has the DNA TGTGCCAGCAAGGAGAGGGGGGAGAATCAGCCCCAGCATTTT.

V usage is TRBV5-8 and J usage is TRBJ2-5; tentatively, D is TRBD1 or TRBD2 (6 bases each). Germline CDR1 reads SGHTS; CDR2 reads YDEGEE. Deletions cut 4 bases from V and 2 bases from J, with 12 bases between. This CDR3 contains 14 residues. DNA of the CDR3: TGTGCCAGCAGCAGGGGGGAGTTACAAGAGACCCAGTACTTC. Translating it yields CASSRGELQETQYF.